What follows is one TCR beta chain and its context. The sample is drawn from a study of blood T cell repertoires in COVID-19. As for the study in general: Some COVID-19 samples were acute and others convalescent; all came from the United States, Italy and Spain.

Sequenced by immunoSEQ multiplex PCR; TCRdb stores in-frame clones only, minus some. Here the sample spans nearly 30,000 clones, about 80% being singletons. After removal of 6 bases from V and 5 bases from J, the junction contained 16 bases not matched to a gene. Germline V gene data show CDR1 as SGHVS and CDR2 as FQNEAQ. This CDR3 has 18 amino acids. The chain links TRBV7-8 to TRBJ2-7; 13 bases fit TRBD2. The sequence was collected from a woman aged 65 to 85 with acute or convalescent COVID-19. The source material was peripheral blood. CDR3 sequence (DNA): TGTGCCAGCAGGCGTACCGGGACTAGCGGGAAAGCAGGAAACGAGCAGTACTTC. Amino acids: CASRRTGTSGKAGNEQYF.